This TCR beta chain originates from a study of shared clonotypes between healthy human individuals. Study context: Each donor's CD8 memory used one plate, CD8 naive two, each CD4 subset three. Notes on the study in general: Clonotypes that were shared across a few donors made up 4% to 6% of naive CD4 clonotypes.

The CDR3 runs to 14 residues. Trimming cost V 2 bases and J 4 bases, with 11 bases left between them. Germline V gene sequence: CDR1 MNHEY, CDR2 SVGAGI. Per the study methods: Filtering of immunoSEQ junctional sequences could not match full-length read filtering. Clones were sequenced by immunoSEQ multiplex PCR, and TCRdb holds only the in-frame ones, with some missing. V and J calls and clone size follow that table, whereas D and trimming were derived from the DNA. The sample holds about 2.4 million clones; 90% to 95% are singletons and the top ten take over 0.12%. In the case of this clone: Its antigen is undetermined.

Specimen: naive CD4+ T cells sorted from blood. Documented subset: CD45RA+ positively selected. The receptor's source is a man aged 18 to 35 in good health. V usage is TRBV6-5 and J usage is TRBJ2-5, with D possibly TRBD2 on 5 matching bases. As DNA, the CDR3 is TGTGCCAGCAGTTACGAGTCTAGCCGAGAGACCCAGTACTTC. It specifies CASSYESSRETQYF.